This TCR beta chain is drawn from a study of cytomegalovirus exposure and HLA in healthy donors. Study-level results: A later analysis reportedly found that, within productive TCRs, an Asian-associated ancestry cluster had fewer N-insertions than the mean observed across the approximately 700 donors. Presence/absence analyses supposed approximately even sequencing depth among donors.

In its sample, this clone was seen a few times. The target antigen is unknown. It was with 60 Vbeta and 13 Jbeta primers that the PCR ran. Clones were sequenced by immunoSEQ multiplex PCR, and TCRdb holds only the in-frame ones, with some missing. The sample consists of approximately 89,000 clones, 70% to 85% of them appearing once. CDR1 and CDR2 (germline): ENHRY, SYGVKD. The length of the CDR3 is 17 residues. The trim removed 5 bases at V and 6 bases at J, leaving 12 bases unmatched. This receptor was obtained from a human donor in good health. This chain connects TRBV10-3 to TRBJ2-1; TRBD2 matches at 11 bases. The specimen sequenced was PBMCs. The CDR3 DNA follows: TGTGCCATCAGTTTATGGGGGACTAGCGGCCCCTCCAATGAGCAGTTCTTC. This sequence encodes CAISLWGTSGPSNEQFF.